This T cell receptor beta chain was captured in a study of cytomegalovirus exposure and HLA in healthy donors. Study-level results: The listing of about 150 TCR beta chains classed them as cytomegalovirus-associated. Most TCR sequences showed up rarely, but some public TCRs showed up in many donors.

CDR1 is MNHEY and CDR2 is SMNVEV in the germline V gene (reference sequence). The CDR3 length is 14 residues. As regards this clone: Its matching antigen is unknown.

Sequencing used immunoSEQ multiplex PCR; TCRdb keeps in-frame clones, though not all of them. The data contain about 220,000 clones, around nine tenths of them singletons. J is TRBJ2-5 and V is TRBV27; TRBD2 might be the D (5 bases). The J call may be incorrect, as the DNA end agrees better with TRBJ2-7. The clonotype originates from a woman under 30 in good health and CMV-seronegative. The sample taken for sequencing was PBMCs. CDR3: CASTSAGRLYEQYF. CDR3 DNA: TGTGCCAGCACCTCGGCGGGCAGACTCTACGAGCAGTACTTC.